These 26 T cell receptor beta chains were all obtained from the same sample, sequenced in a study of blood T cells in healthy people across ages. It was with a sample-barcoded 5' primer and a J-beta primer mix that a second PCR of about 6 to 11 cycles was run. TCRdb re-called the 5' RACE reads with MiXCR, one entry per CDR3 protein. The data hold some 880,000 distinct CDR3 sequences, with around 36% observed a single time. Sample: blood. These receptors were taken from a man aged 18 to 30 in good health.

This clonotype has more than one count but fewer than ten. The chain recombines TRBV4-1 with TRBJ1-6; D is unclear. The CDR3 spans 12 residues. Germline V gene data show CDR1 as MGHRA and CDR2 as YSYEKL. The V end was cut by 0 bases, the J end by 8 bases, with 2 bases between. In DNA form, the CDR3 reads TGCGCCAGCAGCCAAGATTATTCACCCCTCCACTTT. This sequence encodes CASSQDYSPLHF.

This clonotype was detected only a few times. The CDR3 DNA reads as TGCGCCAGCAGCTATGGGAGCTCCTACAATGAGCAGTACTTC. Encoded protein: CASSYGSSYNEQYF. The chain uses TRBV5-1 and TRBJ2-1; possibly TRBD2 for D (5 bases). The J call may be in error: the DNA end matches TRBJ2-7 better. Germline lookup yields CDR1 SGHRS and CDR2 YFSETQ. The CDR3 is made up of 14 amino acids.

This clonotype was seen more than once but under ten times. J is TRBJ2-7 and V is TRBV18; D assignment may be TRBD1 or TRBD2 (5 bases each). From germline, CDR1 is KGHSH and CDR2 LQKENI. The V and J ends lost 2 bases and 4 bases respectively, with 9 bases between them. This CDR3 has 13 residues. CDR3 DNA: TGTGCCAGCTCACCAGGGGGTAAATACGAGCAGTACTTC. Its protein product is CASSPGGKYEQYF. The variable domain in full, completed from reference TRBV18 and TRBJ2-7, reads NAGVMQNPRHLVRRRGQEARLRCSPMKGHSHVYWYRQLPEEGLKFMVYLQKENIIDESGMPKERFSAEFPKEGPSILRIQQVVRGDSAAYFCASSPGGKYEQYFGPGTRLTVT.

The gene calls are TRBV2 and TRBJ2-1, with D perhaps assigned TRBD1 or TRBD2 (5 bases each). Germline V gene sequence: CDR1 SNHLY, CDR2 FYNNEI. Trimming pared 9 bases from V and 6 bases from J, leaving 15 bases between. This CDR3 is built from 13 residues. The CDR3 reads CASLVDGGNEQFF. For the CDR3, the DNA is TGTGCCAGTTTGGTGGATGGGGGCAATGAGCAGTTCTTC.

This clonotype was counted between two and nine times. V gene TRBV5-1 combines with J gene TRBJ1-6, with D unclear. Looked up from germline, CDR1 is SGHRS and CDR2 is YFSETQ. V lost 0 bases to trimming and J lost 5 bases, with 9 bases between them. The CDR3 is made up of 15 amino acids. CDR3 coding DNA: TGCGCCAGCAGCTTGGCCGGGATGGATAATTCACCCCTCCACTTT. Translated, it gives CASSLAGMDNSPLHF. The complete variable domain, with remaining parts taken from reference TRBV5-1 and TRBJ1-6, reads KAGVTQTPRYLIKTRGQQVTLSCSPISGHRSVSWYQQTPGQGLQFLFEYFSETQRNKGNFPGRFSGRQFSNSRSEMNVSTLELGDSALYLCASSLAGMDNSPLHFGNGTRLTVT.

In its sample, this clonotype was seen a few times. This rearrangement joins TRBV20-1 to TRBJ1-1, with D perhaps TRBD1 (5 bases). This CDR3 spans 12 amino acids. V was cut by 6 bases and J by 2 bases, with 10 bases left in between. Germline loops: CDR1 DFQATT, CDR2 SNEGSKA (reference sequence). This CDR3 is CSAMTANTEAFF. The CDR3, as DNA: TGCAGTGCCATGACAGCCAACACTGAAGCTTTCTTT.

With regard to this clonotype: A much larger clonotype is one base distant, so this may be a read error. The chain recombines TRBV3-1 with TRBJ1-1, with D unclear. The CDR3 runs 13 residues. Germline V gene data show CDR1 as LGHDT and CDR2 as YNNKEL (reference sequence). The V end lost 1 base, the J end lost 0 bases, and 3 bases lay between the germline ends. As DNA, the CDR3 is TGTGCCAGCAGCCAAGTCATGAACACTGAAGCTTTCTTT. Its translation: CASSQVMNTEAFF.

The V and J genes are TRBV9 and TRBJ2-4, with D possibly matching TRBD2 (8 bases). The better agreement between TRBJ2-7 and the DNA end casts doubt on the J call. Germline CDR1 SGDLS, CDR2 YYNGEE. The CDR3 sequence is 17 residues long. CDR3 DNA: TGTGCCAGCAGCGTAGCCTCAGGGGGACTAGACCCCTACGAGCAGTACTTC. Encoded protein: CASSVASGGLDPYEQYF.

The genes are TRBV12-3 or TRBV12-4 and TRBJ2-7, with 11 bases fitting TRBD2. Trimming at V came to 7 bases and at J to 7 bases, leaving 9 bases not matched to a gene. The CDR3 is 14 residues long. The CDR3 loop is CASNPGTSGNEQYF. The CDR3 nucleotides read TGTGCCAGCAATCCCGGGACTAGCGGAAATGAGCAGTACTTC.

There are a few counts of this clonotype. The genes are TRBV6-4 and TRBJ1-1; D unclear. Trimming removed 3 bases from V and 5 bases from J, with 1 base in between. There are 10 residues in the CDR3. CDR1 and CDR2 from the germline V gene are MRHNA and SNTAGT. CDR3 protein: CASSETEAFF. DNA of the CDR3: TGTGCCAGCAGTGAAACTGAAGCTTTCTTT.

This clonotype was counted between two and nine times. A read error may explain this, as a much larger clone is one base away. The chain recombines TRBV7-3 with TRBJ1-2, with D perhaps matching TRBD1 (5 bases). This CDR3 is 13 amino acids long. V was trimmed by 5 bases and J by 7 bases, leaving 14 bases between them. From germline, CDR1 is SGHTA and CDR2 FQGTGA. CDR3 region: CASSREGQSGYTF. The CDR3 DNA reads as TGTGCCAGCAGCCGCGAGGGGCAAAGTGGCTACACCTTC.

The rearrangement joins TRBV20-1 to TRBJ2-1; D remains ambiguous. The ends were cut back, 6 bases at V and 5 bases at J, with 14 bases in the middle. This CDR3 contains 13 residues. Germline values: CDR1 DFQATT, CDR2 SNEGSKA (reference sequence). This chain's CDR3 is CSARTGSHNEQFF. The CDR3 DNA reads as TGCAGTGCAAGGACCGGGTCACACAATGAGCAGTTCTTC.

The CDR3 region is CASSPLGQNTEAFF. The DNA of the CDR3 is TGTGCCAGCAGCCCGCTCGGGCAGAACACTGAAGCTTTCTTT. The gene calls are TRBV14 and TRBJ1-1; no definite D call. This CDR3 is built from 14 residues. The V end was cut by 4 bases, the J end by 1 base, with 10 bases between. Germline values: CDR1 SGHDN, CDR2 FVKESK.

This clonotype was seen ten or more times. The J gene is TRBJ2-7, the V gene TRBV9, with 7 bases lining up with TRBD1. Trimming took 0 bases from V and 3 from J; bases not matched to a gene: 6. The germline V gene has CDR1 SGDLS and CDR2 YYNGEE. The CDR3 length is 15 residues. As DNA, the CDR3 is TGTGCCAGCAGCGTAGGGGACAGCAGATACTACGAGCAGTACTTC. This gives the protein CASSVGDSRYYEQYF.

This clonotype came up a few times. This chain uses TRBV12-3 or TRBV12-4 with TRBJ1-2; D is ambiguous. Between the trimmed V and J ends, which lost 5 bases and 8 bases, there was a span of 12 bases. The CDR3 runs 12 residues. CDR3 loop: CASSPLIGGYTF. The CDR3 nucleotides read TGTGCCAGCAGTCCTCTAATAGGCGGCTACACCTTC.

J is TRBJ2-5 and V is TRBV7-2; D possibly corresponds to TRBD2 (6 bases). Trimming shortened V by 5 bases and J by 11 bases, and 15 bases separated the two germline ends. Germline V gives CDR1 SGHTA, CDR2 FQGNSA. The CDR3 totals 12 residues. As DNA, the CDR3 is TGTGCCAGCAGCCGCGGGGTTAATGAGCAGTACTTC. Translation gives CASSRGVNEQYF.

This clonotype occurred a few times. This rearrangement joins TRBV15 to TRBJ2-3; a weak D match, TRBD1 (5 bases). The germline V gene has CDR1 LNHNV and CDR2 YYDKDF (reference sequence). This CDR3 contains 17 residues. V was cut by 0 bases and J by 3 bases, with 16 bases left in between. The CDR3 DNA reads as TGTGCCACCAGCAGAGACCTCCTCAGGGTTTCGACAGATACGCAGTATTTT. Translating it yields CATSRDLLRVSTDTQYF.

This clonotype was seen a handful of times. This chain uses TRBV2 with TRBJ1-1; D not resolved. CDR1 SNHLY and CDR2 FYNNEI come from the germline V gene. The CDR3 has 13 amino acids. Trimming pared 7 bases from V and 5 bases from J, leaving 14 bases between. CDR3 in amino acids: CASTEKRRTEAFF. CDR3 nucleotides: TGTGCCAGCACAGAGAAGAGGAGAACTGAAGCTTTCTTT. The entire variable domain, with the rest obtained from reference TRBV2 and TRBJ1-1, is as follows: EPEVTQTPSHQVTQMGQEVILRCVPISNHLYFYWYRQILGQKVEFLVSFYNNEISEKSEIFDDQFSVERPDGSNFTLKIRSTKLEDSAMYFCASTEKRRTEAFFGQGTRLTVV.

This clonotype was seen repeatedly, ten times or more. The chain links TRBV5-1 to TRBJ2-1, with a tentative D call TRBD2 (6 bases). Germline V gene sequence: CDR1 SGHRS, CDR2 YFSETQ. This CDR3 comprises 14 residues. Trimming pared 0 bases from V and 8 bases from J, leaving 12 bases between. CDR3 amino acids: CASSLGSREDEQFF. The CDR3 DNA reads as TGCGCCAGCAGCTTGGGGTCGAGGGAGGATGAGCAGTTCTTC.

The table lists this clonotype with a few counts. The rearrangement links TRBV7-9 to TRBJ1-5; 10 bases fit TRBD1. This CDR3 is built from 18 residues. J gave up 2 bases and V 3 bases, and 10 bases lay outside the gene matches. Germline CDR1 is SEHNR and CDR2 is FQNEAQ (reference sequence). DNA of the CDR3: TGTGCCAGCAGCTTCCAGGTTCAGACAGGGGGCGGCAATCAGCCCCAGCATTTT. It encodes CASSFQVQTGGGNQPQHF.

The table lists this clonotype with a few counts. The V call is TRBV29-1, the J call TRBJ2-3, with 10 bases matching TRBD2. Unmatched junction bases numbered 12, after V lost 0 bases and J lost 6 bases. This CDR3 is built from 17 residues. In germline, CDR1 is SQVTM, CDR2 ANQGSEA. The CDR3 DNA sequence: TGCAGCGTTGAAGATCTCCCTAGCGGGGGAGCCGTGGATACGCAGTATTTT. It codes for CSVEDLPSGGAVDTQYF.

The J gene is TRBJ1-3, the V gene TRBV2; possible D gene TRBD1, 6 bases. V was shortened by 6 bases and J by 4 bases, with 10 bases between the two germline ends. Germline CDR1 is SNHLY and CDR2 is FYNNEI. This CDR3 has 13 amino acids. The CDR3 region is CASSRDRGNTIYF. CDR3 bases: TGTGCCAGCAGCCGCGACAGGGGAAACACCATATATTTT.

This clonotype has at least ten counts. This chain uses TRBV20-1 with TRBJ2-4, with unresolved D. The V end lost 4 bases, the J end lost 0 bases, and 10 bases lay between the germline ends. Per germline, CDR1 DFQATT and CDR2 SNEGSKA (reference sequence). This CDR3 comprises 14 residues. Here the CDR3 reads CSATQQLAKNIQYF. The CDR3 nucleotides read TGCAGTGCTACCCAACAGCTAGCCAAAAACATTCAGTACTTC.

This clonotype has a handful of counts. V and J are TRBV11-2 and TRBJ2-1, with 7 positions matching TRBD1. The germline V gene has CDR1 SGHAT and CDR2 FQNNGV. V shed 4 bases and J 2 bases; nucleotides not matched to a gene: 5. The CDR3 consists of 15 residues. CDR3 nucleotides: TGTGCCAGCAGCTCGGGACAGTTTCCCTACAATGAGCAGTTCTTC. Encoded protein: CASSSGQFPYNEQFF.

The rearrangement joins TRBV20-1 to TRBJ2-2; possibly TRBD1 or TRBD2 for D (5 bases each). Deletions cut 1 base from V and 11 bases from J, with 8 bases between. The CDR3 extends over 11 amino acids. CDR1 and CDR2 from the germline V gene are DFQATT and SNEGSKA (reference sequence). The DNA of the CDR3 is TGCAGTGCTAGAGTCGGGGCCGAGCTGTTTTTT. Residues: CSARVGAELFF.

The chain carries TRBV7-9 and TRBJ2-3; TRBD2 might be the D (6 bases). Germline V gene data show CDR1 as SEHNR and CDR2 as FQNEAQ (reference sequence). The CDR3 sequence is 15 residues long. V lost 5 bases, J lost 2 bases, and 14 bases lay in between. The CDR3 DNA is TGTGCCAGCAGCAAGGGACTGGGTCTCACAGATACGCAGTATTTT. Translating gives CASSKGLGLTDTQYF.